This T cell receptor (beta chain) was retrieved from a study of shared clonotypes between healthy human individuals. Donors included only healthy HIV-negative adults lacking recent acute infections or vaccinations. The assay ran at deep level. Unsorted PBMCs provided DNA that was sequenced on ten immunoSEQ deep assay plates. The protocol was immunoSEQ multiplex PCR, while the TCRdb copy is restricted to in-frame clones and leaves out a portion. The table has about 490,000 clones, 70% to 80% seen once. Per germline, CDR1 SGHTA and CDR2 FQGNSA. The CDR3 sequence is 17 residues long. V was clipped by 5 bases and J by 4 bases; unmatched bases: 15.

The rearrangement uses TRBV7-2 and TRBJ1-2; 8 bases match TRBD1. The source of this sequence is a woman aged 40-49 years in good health. Some clones in this sample may be carry-over from other donors' samples. What was sequenced was PBMCs. The CDR3 DNA follows: TGTGCCAGCAGCCAGAGGGCAGGGGGCGACGTAGGCTATGGCTACACCTTC. Translating gives CASSQRAGGDVGYGYTF.